Each of the 28 T cell receptor beta chains below was sequenced from the same sample in a study of cytomegalovirus exposure and HLA in healthy donors (dated by TCRdb to 2015 to 2018). Libraries were made using the immunoSEQ multiplex PCR assay. A mixture of 60 forward primers for TCR Vbeta segments and 13 reverse primers for TCR Jbeta segments was used in the multiplex PCR. This is the immuneACCESS table as TCRdb keeps it, with only in-frame sequences that have V and J called. A part of the clones is gone; compared with another copy, unresolved V genes explain less than half, and the rest is unexplained. Here the sample has 120,000 to 150,000 clones; roughly 66% occur a single time. The ten largest clones represent 6.5% of the sample. Sequencing was carried out using PBMCs. Receptor source: a woman aged 55-70 years in good health and CMV-seronegative.

This clone turned up a few times. The chain links TRBV9 to TRBJ1-1; D possibly corresponds to TRBD1 (5 bases). Germline V lookup: CDR1 SGDLS, CDR2 YYNGEE. The CDR3 contains 14 residues. With 0 bases removed from V and 4 bases from J, the gap between germline ends came to 10 bases. CDR3: CASSVDGASTEAFF. The DNA for the CDR3 is TGTGCCAGCAGCGTAGATGGGGCTAGCACTGAAGCTTTCTTT.

Only one count was recorded for this clone. The chain is built from TRBV9 and TRBJ1-1; D is possibly TRBD1 (6 bases). Trimming shortened V by 2 bases and J by 1 base, and 9 bases separated the two germline ends. This CDR3 has 14 residues. Germline V lookup: CDR1 SGDLS, CDR2 YYNGEE. The CDR3 here is CASSVSGQNTEAFF. As DNA, the CDR3 is TGTGCCAGCAGCGTGTCGGGACAGAACACTGAAGCTTTCTTT.

The chain combines TRBV19 with TRBJ2-6; D is ambiguous. Germline V gives CDR1 LNHDA, CDR2 SQIVND (reference sequence). Trimming removed 1 base at V and 1 base at J, with 5 bases between. The CDR3 consists of 15 residues. CDR3 amino acids: CASSIAVSGANVLTF. The CDR3, as DNA: TGTGCCAGTAGTATAGCAGTATCTGGGGCCAACGTCCTGACTTTC.

This chain connects TRBV5-4 to TRBJ1-2, with D possibly TRBD1 on 6 matching bases. V was clipped by 2 bases and J by 8 bases, with 13 bases between them. The CDR3 has 13 amino acids. The V gene's germline CDR1 is SGHNT and CDR2 YYREEE (reference sequence). This CDR3 is CASSFRGSRGYTF. Written as DNA, the CDR3 is TGTGCCAGCAGCTTTAGGGGGTCCAGAGGCTACACCTTC.

A word on this clone: The identical CDR3 is also encoded by other nucleotide sequences in the sample. The chain uses TRBV2 and TRBJ1-4, with 9 bases that match TRBD1. CDR1 is SNHLY, CDR2 FYNNEI, per germline. V lost 6 bases to trimming and J lost 10 bases; unmatched junction nucleotides: 9. The CDR3 covers 14 residues. The DNA of the CDR3 is TGTGCCAGCAGACCCGGGACAGGGTTCGGAAAACTGTTTTTT. This sequence encodes CASRPGTGFGKLFF.

For this clone: A read error may account for a junction end that differs from germline. The identical CDR3 is also encoded by other nucleotide sequences in the sample. The gene calls are TRBV19 and TRBJ1-6, with D possibly being TRBD1 (5 bases). From germline, CDR1 is LNHDA and CDR2 SQIVND (reference sequence). The CDR3 length is 15 residues. The CDR3 loop reads CASKDTISYNSPLHF. The CDR3 bases are TGTGCCAGTAAGGACACCATCTCCTATAATTCCCCCCTCCACTTT.

This clone appeared once. One end of the junction varies from germline; a read error may be responsible. The V and J genes are TRBV7-9 and TRBJ2-2, with D perhaps matching TRBD1 (5 bases). CDR1 SEHNR and CDR2 FQNEAQ come from the germline V gene (reference sequence). This CDR3 is built from 17 residues. CDR3: CSSSPHMTALNTGELFF. In DNA, the CDR3 is TGTTCCAGCAGCCCCCACATGACAGCGTTGAACACCGGGGAGCTGTTTTTT.

The V and J genes are TRBV2 and TRBJ1-1; D is uncertain. The CDR3 has 13 residues. The germline CDR1 and CDR2 sequences are SNHLY and FYNNEI. Trimming removed 6 bases at V and 4 bases at J, with 12 bases between. The CDR3 sequence: CASSYHGGTEAFF. In DNA, the CDR3 is TGTGCCAGCAGCTACCACGGTGGCACTGAAGCTTTCTTT.

This clone was counted only a few times. This chain uses TRBV5-1 with TRBJ2-1; possibly TRBD1 for D (6 bases). V gave up 4 bases and J gave up 0 bases, with 14 bases separating them. The CDR3 loop spans 16 amino acids. Germline V gives CDR1 SGHRS, CDR2 YFSETQ. In DNA, the CDR3 is TGCGCCAGCAGCCCGGACGGACAGTTCTCCTACAATGAGCAGTTCTTC. Residues: CASSPDGQFSYNEQFF. The variable domain in full, with the rest retrieved from reference TRBV5-1 and TRBJ2-1, is KAGVTQTPRYLIKTRGQQVTLSCSPISGHRSVSWYQQTPGQGLQFLFEYFSETQRNKGNFPGRFSGRQFSNSRSEMNVSTLELGDSALYLCASSPDGQFSYNEQFFGPGTRLTVL.

The gene calls are TRBV29-1 and TRBJ2-5, with D perhaps TRBD1 (6 bases). V was trimmed by 7 bases and J by 2 bases, leaving 14 bases between them. CDR1 and CDR2 from the germline V gene are SQVTM and ANQGSEA. The CDR3 is 13 amino acids. The CDR3 loop reads CSDHTGSQETQYF. CDR3 DNA sequence: TGCAGCGATCATACAGGGAGTCAAGAGACCCAGTACTTC.

The V and J genes are TRBV19 and TRBJ1-5; TRBD1 might be the D (5 bases). V was pared by 3 bases and J by 0 bases, with 9 bases between. This CDR3 is built from 15 residues. Per the germline V gene, CDR1 is LNHDA and CDR2 is SQIVND (reference sequence). The CDR3 loop is CASSIRQFSNQPQHF. The CDR3 DNA follows: TGTGCCAGTAGTATCCGACAGTTTAGCAATCAGCCCCAGCATTTT.

Comments on this clone: Other DNA sequences of this sample code for an identical CDR3. The J gene is TRBJ2-7, the V gene TRBV28; 10 positions agree with TRBD2. The V segment lost 6 bases and the J segment 0 bases; nucleotides outside the gene matches: 5. This CDR3 has 15 amino acids. CDR1 is MDHEN and CDR2 is SYDVKM in the germline V gene. The chain's CDR3 is CASSPSSGSSYEQYF. CDR3 DNA sequence: TGTGCCAGCAGCCCTTCTAGCGGGAGCTCCTACGAGCAGTACTTC.

The rearrangement links TRBV5-1 to TRBJ2-7; the match to TRBD2 covers 8 bases. CDR1 SGHRS and CDR2 YFSETQ come from the germline V gene. This CDR3 comprises 16 residues. Trimming at V came to 3 bases and at J to 4 bases, leaving 12 bases not matched to a gene. The CDR3 reads CASSSGLAPSTYEQYF. The CDR3 DNA follows: TGCGCCAGCAGCTCTGGACTAGCTCCATCAACGTACGAGCAGTACTTC. Using reference TRBV5-1 and TRBJ2-7 for the parts outside the CDR3, the full variable domain is KAGVTQTPRYLIKTRGQQVTLSCSPISGHRSVSWYQQTPGQGLQFLFEYFSETQRNKGNFPGRFSGRQFSNSRSEMNVSTLELGDSALYLCASSSGLAPSTYEQYFGPGTRLTVT.

The rearrangement links TRBV15 to TRBJ1-2, with a possible D match to TRBD1 (5 bases). The CDR3 is 15 amino acids. Germline assignment: CDR1 LNHNV and CDR2 YYDKDF (reference sequence). V was pared by 0 bases and J by 3 bases, with 11 bases between. Written as DNA, the CDR3 is TGTGCCACCAGCAGAGATCAAGGCAGGGACTATGGCTACACCTTC. Protein: CATSRDQGRDYGYTF.

The chain recombines TRBV6-5 with TRBJ2-2; D perhaps matches TRBD2 (6 bases). V was trimmed by 7 bases and J by 8 bases, leaving 14 bases between them. Germline CDR1 is MNHEY and CDR2 is SVGAGI. This CDR3 comprises 13 residues. CDR3 sequence: CASIRTAGGELFF. The CDR3 DNA follows: TGTGCCAGCATCAGAACAGCGGGTGGGGAGCTGTTTTTT.

This clone occurred a few times. The chain uses TRBV6-4 and TRBJ2-3, with 12 bases aligning to TRBD2. Trimming cost V 5 bases and J 5 bases; bases outside gene matches: 8. Per the germline V gene, CDR1 is MRHNA and CDR2 is SNTAGT. The length of the CDR3 is 16 residues. Here the CDR3 DNA reads TGTGCCAGCAGTTATACTAGCGGGGGGCTTGAAGATACGCAGTATTTT. As protein: CASSYTSGGLEDTQYF.

The chain couples TRBV18 to TRBJ2-2; unclear D gene. Looked up from germline, CDR1 is KGHSH and CDR2 is LQKENI. This CDR3 is built from 17 residues. Trimming removed 1 base from V and 2 bases from J, with 14 bases in between. CDR3 amino acids: CASSPRVGSLNTGELFF. The CDR3 coding sequence is TGTGCCAGCTCACCACGAGTCGGTAGTCTAAACACCGGGGAGCTGTTTTTT. The full variable domain, rest sourced from reference TRBV18 and TRBJ2-2, is NAGVMQNPRHLVRRRGQEARLRCSPMKGHSHVYWYRQLPEEGLKFMVYLQKENIIDESGMPKERFSAEFPKEGPSILRIQQVVRGDSAAYFCASSPRVGSLNTGELFFGEGSRLTVL.

V is TRBV7-3 and J is TRBJ2-5; 8 positions agree with TRBD2. V was clipped by 6 bases and J by 4 bases; unmatched bases: 13. The CDR3 covers 16 residues. Germline assignment: CDR1 SGHTA and CDR2 FQGTGA. Here the CDR3 DNA reads TGTGCCAGCAGTCATCAGTCCGGGGGGGCCATAGAGACCCAGTACTTC. This gives the protein CASSHQSGGAIETQYF.

The chain recombines TRBV25-1 with TRBJ2-5; TRBD2 aligns across 9 bases. This CDR3 is 16 amino acids long. CDR1 is MGHDK, CDR2 SYGVNS, per germline. Unmatched junction bases numbered 8, after V lost 3 bases and J lost 3 bases. CDR3 residues: CASSEFGSGGKETQYF. CDR3 bases: TGTGCCAGCAGTGAGTTCGGTAGCGGGGGTAAAGAGACCCAGTACTTC.

This chain uses TRBV27 with TRBJ2-2; 7 positions match TRBD1. V lost 2 bases to trimming and J lost 5 bases; unmatched junction nucleotides: 8. The germline V gene has CDR1 MNHEY and CDR2 SMNVEV (reference sequence). CDR3 length equals 16 residues. The CDR3 protein is CASSLVEGAVTGELFF. CDR3 bases: TGTGCCAGCAGTTTAGTCGAGGGGGCAGTGACCGGGGAGCTGTTTTTT.

The rearrangement links TRBV19 to TRBJ1-4; no clear D gene. CDR1 is LNHDA, CDR2 SQIVND, per germline (reference sequence). The V end lost 4 bases, the J end lost 7 bases, and 10 bases lay between the germline ends. The CDR3 is made up of 13 amino acids. The CDR3 region has the DNA TGTGCCAGTAGTACGACGGGGAGTGAAAAACTGTTTTTT. It encodes CASSTTGSEKLFF.

This clone turned up a few times. The gene calls are TRBV9 and TRBJ1-1; maybe TRBD1 (5 bases). The CDR3 contains 14 residues. The germline CDR1 and CDR2 sequences are SGDLS and YYNGEE. V dropped 0 bases and J dropped 9 bases, with 15 bases sitting between them. Written as DNA, the CDR3 is TGTGCCAGCAGCGTAGAGGTATCCGGGACTAAAGCTTTCTTT. Translation gives CASSVEVSGTKAFF.

The V gene is TRBV5-1, the J gene TRBJ1-2, with D possibly TRBD1 on 6 matching bases. From germline, CDR1 is SGHRS and CDR2 YFSETQ. V lost 0 bases to trimming and J lost 8 bases, with 14 bases between them. This CDR3 is 14 amino acids long. For the CDR3, the DNA is TGCGCCAGCAGCTTGGTGGGGGCTCCGGAGGGCTACACCTTC. Translating it yields CASSLVGAPEGYTF.

The chain employs TRBV11-3 and TRBJ2-1, with 10 bases that match TRBD1. This CDR3 region has 15 residues. With 3 bases clipped from V and 6 bases from J, the junction kept 5 bases outside the gene matches. Germline lookup yields CDR1 SGHNT and CDR2 YENEEA. CDR3 residues: CASSLTGGLGNEQFF. DNA for the CDR3: TGTGCCAGCAGCTTGACAGGGGGCTTAGGCAATGAGCAGTTCTTC.

The chain couples TRBV7-2 to TRBJ2-7; a weak D match, TRBD2 (5 bases). In germline, CDR1 is SGHTA, CDR2 FQGNSA. Trimming cost V 5 bases and J 4 bases, with 15 bases left between them. The CDR3 has 14 residues. CDR3 bases: TGTGCCAGCAGCCCCCGATCGCCGGGGTACGAGCAGTACTTC. Translating it yields CASSPRSPGYEQYF.

The CDR3 loop is CASSPLGNEQFF. In nucleotides, the CDR3 is TGTGCCAGCAGCCCCCTAGGCAATGAGCAGTTCTTC. The gene calls are TRBV28 and TRBJ2-1; the D is unclear. This CDR3 is built from 12 residues. In germline, CDR1 is MDHEN, CDR2 SYDVKM. V was trimmed by 6 bases and J by 6 bases, leaving 9 bases between them.

The table lists this clone with a few counts. This chain joins TRBV5-6 and TRBJ1-1; 8 bases match TRBD1. Germline-derived CDR1 and CDR2 are SGHDT and YYEEEE. CDR3 size: 16 residues. The junction had 7 bases not matched to a gene; V was cut back by 3 bases and J by 0 bases. Here the CDR3 reads CASSSPPGQVNTEAFF. DNA for the CDR3: TGTGCCAGCAGCTCCCCGCCGGGACAGGTGAACACTGAAGCTTTCTTT.

The rearrangement uses TRBV7-2 and TRBJ2-2, with 12 nucleotides matching TRBD2. V was pared by 2 bases and J by 4 bases, with 5 bases of the junction left unmatched. This CDR3 spans 17 amino acids. From germline, CDR1 is SGHTA and CDR2 FQGNSA. CDR3 sequence: CASSLKASGGATGELFF. The CDR3 region has the DNA TGTGCCAGCAGCTTAAAAGCTAGCGGGGGGGCCACCGGGGAGCTGTTTTTT. The full variable domain, in which reference TRBV7-2 and TRBJ2-2 provide the parts outside the CDR3, is GAGVSQSPSNKVTEKGKDVELRCDPISGHTALYWYRQSLGQGLEFLIYFQGNSAPDKSGLPSDRFSAERTGGSVSTLTIQRTQQEDSAVYLCASSLKASGGATGELFFGEGSRLTVL.